The 25 T cell receptor beta chains in this list originate from one sample, sequenced in a study of cytomegalovirus exposure and HLA in healthy donors. Vbeta (60) and Jbeta (13) primers were used in the PCR. The protocol was immunoSEQ multiplex PCR, while the TCRdb copy is restricted to in-frame clones and leaves out a portion. The data show fewer than 200,000 clones, with about 80% seen just once and 0.85% to 1% held by the top ten. Material for sequencing was PBMCs. These TCRs come from a woman between 45 and 65 years old in good health and CMV-seropositive.

The chain couples TRBV2 to TRBJ2-7; 8 bases align to TRBD2. CDR1 and CDR2 (germline): SNHLY, FYNNEI. This CDR3 spans 14 amino acids. Germline trimming cut 3 bases from V and 6 bases from J; bases unmatched to any gene: 7. The CDR3 here is CASSDGGRRGEQYF. The DNA of the CDR3 is TGTGCCAGCAGTGATGGCGGGAGGAGGGGCGAGCAGTACTTC.

This clone appeared once. This rearrangement joins TRBV6-1 to TRBJ1-4; D is unresolved. The CDR3 loop spans 13 amino acids. V was cut by 5 bases and J by 7 bases, with 11 bases left in between. The germline V gene has CDR1 MNHNS and CDR2 SASEGT. The CDR3 loop is CASSPIRGEKLFF. For the CDR3, the DNA is TGTGCCAGCAGTCCCATTCGAGGTGAAAAACTGTTTTTT.

The chain employs TRBV11-2 and TRBJ1-2, with 12 bases identical to TRBD1. The CDR3 has 16 amino acids. V lost 5 bases to trimming and J lost 4 bases; unmatched junction nucleotides: 8. Germline CDR1 is SGHAT and CDR2 is FQNNGV. The CDR3 loop reads CASSLGQGALGYGYTF. The CDR3, as DNA: TGTGCCAGCAGCCTGGGACAGGGGGCGTTGGGCTATGGCTACACCTTC.

About this clone: Different DNA sequences within this sample yield the same CDR3. This chain uses TRBV19 with TRBJ2-2; TRBD1 aligns across 10 bases. CDR1 and CDR2 (germline): LNHDA, SQIVND (reference sequence). The CDR3 is made up of 15 amino acids. J gave up 6 bases and V 3 bases, and 4 bases lay outside the gene matches. CDR3 DNA sequence: TGTGCCAGTAGTATCGGGACAGGGGTTTCCGGGGAGCTGTTTTTT. Protein product: CASSIGTGVSGELFF.

This clone came up once. One end of the junction varies from germline; a read error may be responsible. The rearrangement links TRBV6-1 to TRBJ2-5; 7 positions match TRBD1. Germline V lookup: CDR1 MNHNS, CDR2 SASEGT. The CDR3 is made up of 12 amino acids. CDR3 in amino acids: CASIGTEEPQYF. The CDR3 DNA reads as TGTGCCAGCATCGGGACAGAAGAGCCCCAGTACTTC.

The chain couples TRBV4-1 to TRBJ1-1; D perhaps matches TRBD1 (5 bases). Germline V gene sequence: CDR1 MGHRA, CDR2 YSYEKL. CDR3 length: 16 residues. With 0 bases removed from V and 4 bases from J, the gap between germline ends came to 15 bases. CDR3 amino acids: CASSQDLAGRGTEAFF. The CDR3 nucleotides are TGCGCCAGCAGCCAAGATCTCGCCGGGAGGGGCACTGAAGCTTTCTTT.

This chain connects TRBV6-5 to TRBJ1-2, with D tentatively TRBD1 (5 bases). The CDR3 has 15 residues. V was cut by 0 bases and J by 7 bases, with 15 bases left in between. Germline CDR1 MNHEY, CDR2 SVGAGI. CDR3 nucleotide sequence: TGTGCCAGCAGTTACTCGACTCCTCAGGGAGGTGGCTACACCTTC. Translating it yields CASSYSTPQGGGYTF.

This clone was recorded only once. V usage is TRBV5-6 and J usage is TRBJ1-1; 10 bases line up with TRBD1. The ends lost 2 bases at V and 11 bases at J; junction bases unmatched: 9. Germline values: CDR1 SGHDT, CDR2 YYEEEE. The CDR3 covers 14 residues. For the CDR3, the DNA is TGTGCCAGCAGCTTTGGGACAGGGGTCCAAGGGGCTTTCTTT. This codes for CASSFGTGVQGAFF.

The rearrangement uses TRBV27 and TRBJ2-7; TRBD2 aligns across 8 bases. Trimming took 6 bases from V and 3 from J; bases not matched to a gene: 7. Germline V gene data show CDR1 as MNHEY and CDR2 as SMNVEV (reference sequence). This CDR3 is 14 amino acids long. The CDR3 DNA reads as TGTGCCAGCAGCGCCGGGACTAGAGTCTACGAGCAGTACTTC. This translates into CASSAGTRVYEQYF.

The gene calls are TRBV4-1 and TRBJ1-6, with 8 bases aligning to TRBD1. J was trimmed by 7 bases and V by 0 bases; bases with no gene match: 8. The germline V gene encodes CDR1 MGHRA and CDR2 YSYEKL. CDR3 length: 17 amino acids. The CDR3 nucleotides are TGCGCCAGCAGCCAAGAACGTGCAGGGGGCCGGAATTCACCCCTCCACTTT. This codes for CASSQERAGGRNSPLHF.

The chain carries TRBV19 and TRBJ2-1; a weak D match, TRBD2 (6 bases). Deletions cut 3 bases from V and 4 bases from J, with 13 bases between. Germline-derived CDR1 and CDR2 are LNHDA and SQIVND (reference sequence). The CDR3 covers 15 residues. The CDR3 spells CASSMRSGDYNEQFF. CDR3 nucleotide sequence: TGTGCCAGTAGTATGAGGTCGGGGGATTACAATGAGCAGTTCTTC.

The V and J genes are TRBV7-9 and TRBJ1-2; 7 nucleotides match TRBD1. Germline assignment: CDR1 SEHNR and CDR2 FQNEAQ (reference sequence). Germline trimming cut 6 bases from V and 8 bases from J; bases unmatched to any gene: 9. This CDR3 region has 13 residues. The CDR3 sequence is CASSRGRLDGYTF. In nucleotides, the CDR3 is TGTGCCAGCAGTAGGGGGCGGTTGGACGGCTACACCTTC. The full variable domain, completed using reference TRBV7-9 and TRBJ1-2, is DTGVSQNPRHKITKRGQNVTFRCDPISEHNRLYWYRQTLGQGPEFLTYFQNEAQLEKSRLLSDRFSAERPKGSFSTLEIQRTEQGDSAMYLCASSRGRLDGYTFGSGTRLTVV.

The chain uses TRBV5-1 and TRBJ2-1, with a weak D call TRBD2 (5 bases). Trimming removed 0 bases at V and 9 bases at J, with 10 bases between. This CDR3 comprises 13 residues. Per the germline V gene, CDR1 is SGHRS and CDR2 is YFSETQ. The CDR3, as DNA: TGCGCCAGCAGCTTGGTACTAGAGGGTGAGCAGTTCTTC. Protein product: CASSLVLEGEQFF.

CDR3 region: CASSRPGQGWGYGYTF. The CDR3 nucleotides read TGTGCCAGCAGCCGCCCCGGCCAGGGGTGGGGCTATGGCTACACCTTC. The J gene is TRBJ1-2, the V gene TRBV7-8, with D possibly matching TRBD1 (6 bases). The CDR3 covers 16 residues. V lost 5 bases to trimming and J lost 4 bases, with 20 bases between them. In germline, CDR1 is SGHVS, CDR2 FQNEAQ.

V usage is TRBV18 and J usage is TRBJ2-5, with unresolved D. The length of the CDR3 is 14 residues. The V and J ends lost 0 bases and 2 bases respectively, with 7 bases between them. Germline CDR1 KGHSH, CDR2 LQKENI. The CDR3 is CASSPPALQETQYF. In DNA form, the CDR3 reads TGTGCCAGCTCACCACCGGCCTTACAAGAGACCCAGTACTTC. The full variable domain, rest sourced from reference TRBV18 and TRBJ2-5, is NAGVMQNPRHLVRRRGQEARLRCSPMKGHSHVYWYRQLPEEGLKFMVYLQKENIIDESGMPKERFSAEFPKEGPSILRIQQVVRGDSAAYFCASSPPALQETQYFGPGTRLLVL.

The rearrangement uses TRBV4-2 and TRBJ2-7, with TRBD2 matching over 12 bases. Germline V gene lookup returns CDR1 LGHNA and CDR2 YNFKEQ. The V segment lost 0 bases and the J segment 4 bases; nucleotides outside the gene matches: 7. The CDR3 has 17 amino acids. CDR3 sequence: CASSQESLGLAGYEQYF. CDR3 nucleotide sequence: TGTGCCAGCAGCCAAGAAAGTTTAGGACTAGCGGGGTACGAGCAGTACTTC.

The genes are TRBV11-2 and TRBJ1-2; D perhaps matches TRBD1 (5 bases). Trimming took 0 bases from V and 5 from J, leaving 13 bases between them. Germline V gene sequence: CDR1 SGHAT, CDR2 FQNNGV. The CDR3 consists of 15 residues. The CDR3 loop is CASSLEGWGQYGYTF. Written as DNA, the CDR3 is TGTGCCAGCAGCTTAGAGGGCTGGGGCCAATATGGCTACACCTTC.

The V and J genes are TRBV19 and TRBJ2-3; 8 bases align to TRBD2. Germline loops: CDR1 LNHDA, CDR2 SQIVND (reference sequence). The CDR3 runs 14 residues. Trimming cost V 3 bases and J 6 bases; bases outside gene matches: 5. CDR3 in DNA: TGTGCCAGTAGTATTGGACTAGCACCCGATACGCAGTATTTT. Its translation: CASSIGLAPDTQYF.

The rearrangement uses TRBV2 and TRBJ1-2; TRBD1 agrees at 7 bases. V was pared by 4 bases and J by 4 bases, with 9 bases of the junction left unmatched. From germline, CDR1 is SNHLY and CDR2 FYNNEI. The CDR3 extends over 15 amino acids. CDR3 region: CASSGRYRGGYGYTF. CDR3 nucleotides: TGTGCCAGCAGTGGACGCTACAGGGGTGGCTATGGCTACACCTTC.

J is TRBJ2-1 and V is TRBV29-1; TRBD1 matches 10 bases. The V segment lost 4 bases and the J segment 10 bases; nucleotides outside the gene matches: 7. CDR1 is SQVTM, CDR2 ANQGSEA, per germline. CDR3 length: 13 amino acids. The CDR3 DNA is TGCAGCGTTGGTCGACAGGGGGCCGGGGAGCAGTTCTTC. It translates to CSVGRQGAGEQFF.

The chain recombines TRBV5-6 with TRBJ2-7; possible D gene TRBD2, 5 bases. CDR1 and CDR2 (germline): SGHDT, YYEEEE. This CDR3 comprises 13 residues. V was trimmed by 0 bases and J by 5 bases, leaving 9 bases between them. The CDR3, as DNA: TGTGCCAGCAGCTTGGGCGTCGGGAACGAGCAGTACTTC. It encodes CASSLGVGNEQYF.

This clone was seen a handful of times. The rearrangement joins TRBV10-3 to TRBJ1-1; TRBD1 matches at 8 bases. After removal of 6 bases from V and 3 bases from J, the junction contained 3 bases not matched to a gene. This CDR3 contains 13 residues. Germline lookup yields CDR1 ENHRY and CDR2 SYGVKD. CDR3 nucleotides: TGTGCCATCAGCCCGGACAGGGACACTGAAGCTTTCTTT. This encodes CAISPDRDTEAFF.

V gene TRBV7-2 combines with J gene TRBJ2-3; 12 positions match TRBD2. Germline V gene lookup returns CDR1 SGHTA and CDR2 FQGNSA. The CDR3 length is 15 residues. The J segment lost 6 bases and the V segment lost 5 bases, leaving 6 bases of the junction unmatched. For the CDR3, the DNA is TGTGCCAGCAGCCCCCCGGGACTAGCGGGCGATACGCAGTATTTT. It specifies CASSPPGLAGDTQYF.

The V and J genes are TRBV28 and TRBJ2-7, with 9 bases fitting TRBD1. Trimming removed 6 bases from V and 1 base from J; junction bases left unmatched: 4. From germline, CDR1 is MDHEN and CDR2 SYDVKM. The CDR3 spans 14 residues. CDR3 region: CASRTGGPSYEQYF. As DNA, the CDR3 is TGTGCCAGCAGAACAGGGGGCCCTTCCTACGAGCAGTACTTC.

The chain joins TRBV2 to TRBJ1-1; 7 nucleotides agree with TRBD1. This CDR3 has 13 residues. The germline CDR1 and CDR2 sequences are SNHLY and FYNNEI. V dropped 7 bases and J dropped 11; count of bases not matched to a gene: 13. CDR3 DNA sequence: TGTGCCAGCAATAATGACAGGGCTGTAGGGGCTTTCTTT. Encoded protein: CASNNDRAVGAFF.